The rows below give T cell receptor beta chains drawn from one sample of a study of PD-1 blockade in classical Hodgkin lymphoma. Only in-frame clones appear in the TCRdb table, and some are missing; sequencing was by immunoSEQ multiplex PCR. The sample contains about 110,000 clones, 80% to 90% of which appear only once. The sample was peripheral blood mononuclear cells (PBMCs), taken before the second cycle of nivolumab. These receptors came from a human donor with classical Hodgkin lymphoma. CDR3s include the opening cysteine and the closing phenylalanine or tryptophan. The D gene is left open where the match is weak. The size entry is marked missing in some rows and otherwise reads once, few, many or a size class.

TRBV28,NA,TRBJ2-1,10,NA,CASSYNEQFF,TGTGCCAGCAGCTACAATGAGCAGTTCTTC
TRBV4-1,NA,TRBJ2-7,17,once,CASSQGLKGDRLYEQYF,TGCGCCAGCAGCCAAGGCCTAAAGGGTGACAGGCTTTACGAGCAGTACTTC
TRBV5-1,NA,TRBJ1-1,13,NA,CASSVLENTEAFF,TGCGCCAGCAGCGTTCTTGAGAACACTGAAGCTTTCTTT
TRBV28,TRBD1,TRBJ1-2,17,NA,CASSFTVSETGWRGYTF,TGTGCCAGCAGTTTTACGGTCTCCGAGACAGGGTGGCGTGGCTACACCTTC
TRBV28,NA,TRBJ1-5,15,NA,CASSIPDISREPQHF,TGTGCCAGCAGCATCCCGGACATTTCAAGGGAGCCCCAGCATTTT
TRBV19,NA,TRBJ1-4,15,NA,CASSTAPGRVEKLFF,TGTGCCAGTAGTACTGCTCCGGGCAGGGTTGAAAAACTGTTTTTT
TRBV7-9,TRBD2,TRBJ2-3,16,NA,CASSTWTSGRADTQYF,TGTGCCAGCAGCACCTGGACTAGCGGGAGAGCAGATACGCAGTATTTT
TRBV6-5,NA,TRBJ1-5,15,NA,CASSLIQGSNQPQHF,TGTGCCAGCAGTTTAATTCAGGGGAGCAATCAGCCCCAGCATTTT
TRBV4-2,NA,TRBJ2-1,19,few,CASSQGGIGSRAYYNEQFF,TGTGCCAGCAGCCAAGGGGGCATAGGTAGCAGGGCGTACTACAATGAGCAGTTCTTC
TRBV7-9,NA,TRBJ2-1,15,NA,CASTLGGIPFNEQFF,TGTGCCAGCACCTTGGGCGGGATCCCTTTCAATGAGCAGTTCTTC
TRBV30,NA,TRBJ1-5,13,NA,CAWNRGDNQPQHF,TGTGCCTGGAACCGGGGAGACAATCAGCCCCAGCATTTT
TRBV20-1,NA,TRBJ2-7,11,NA,CSAGAGYEQYF,TGCAGTGCTGGCGCCGGCTACGAGCAGTACTTC
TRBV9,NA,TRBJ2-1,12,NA,CASSVGGDEQFF,TGTGCCAGCAGCGTAGGGGGGGATGAGCAGTTCTTC
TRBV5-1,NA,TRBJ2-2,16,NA,CASSLDGGVRGGELFF,TGCGCCAGCAGCTTGGACGGCGGGGTTAGGGGCGGGGAGCTGTTTTTT
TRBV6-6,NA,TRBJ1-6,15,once,CAIRTARLEGSPLHF,TGTGCCATACGGACCGCGCGGCTTGAGGGGTCACCCCTCCACTTT
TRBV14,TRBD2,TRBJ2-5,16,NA,CASSQEGGGPSETQYF,TGTGCCAGCAGCCAAGAGGGGGGAGGGCCCTCAGAGACCCAGTACTTC
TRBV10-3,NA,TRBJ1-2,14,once,CAIRGTAANYGYTF,TGTGCCATCAGAGGGACGGCAGCTAACTATGGCTACACCTTC
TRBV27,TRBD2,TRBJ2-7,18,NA,CASSLSGLAGTYSYEQYF,TGTGCCAGCAGTTTATCGGGACTAGCGGGAACATACTCCTACGAGCAGTACTTC
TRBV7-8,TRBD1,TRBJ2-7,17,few,CASSLGTGGRISYEQYF,TGTGCCAGCAGCTTAGGGACAGGGGGCCGTATCTCCTACGAGCAGTACTTC
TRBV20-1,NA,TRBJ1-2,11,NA,CSARAPRGYTF,TGCAGTGCCCGAGCGCCGCGGGGCTACACCTTC
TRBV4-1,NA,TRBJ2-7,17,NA,CASSQEGPGAGPYEQYF,TGCGCCAGCAGCCAAGAGGGTCCTGGAGCGGGTCCCTACGAGCAGTACTTC
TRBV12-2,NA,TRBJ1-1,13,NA,CASRLARRVRPFF,TGTGCAAGTCGCTTAGCGAGACGGGTGAGGCCTTTCTTT
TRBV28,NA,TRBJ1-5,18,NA,CASSLWIKQGNSNQPQHF,TGTGCCAGCAGTTTATGGATTAAACAGGGAAATAGCAATCAGCCCCAGCATTTT
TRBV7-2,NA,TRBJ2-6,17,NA,CASSLAAASSGANVLTF,TGTGCCAGCAGCTTAGCAGCTGCGAGTTCTGGGGCCAACGTCCTGACTTTC
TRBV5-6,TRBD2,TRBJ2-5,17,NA,CASSLLRGLAGQETQYF,TGTGCCAGCAGCTTGCTTAGGGGACTAGCGGGACAAGAGACCCAGTACTTC
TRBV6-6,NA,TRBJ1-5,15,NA,CASSYSNGGNQPQHF,TGTGCCAGCAGTTACTCGAACGGGGGAAATCAGCCCCAGCATTTT
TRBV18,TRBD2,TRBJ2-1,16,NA,CASSPPWREMDNEQFF,TGTGCCAGCTCACCACCGTGGCGGGAGATGGACAATGAGCAGTTCTTC
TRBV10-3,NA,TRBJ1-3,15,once,CAISDSKASGNTIYF,TGTGCCATCAGTGACTCAAAGGCTTCTGGAAACACCATATATTTT
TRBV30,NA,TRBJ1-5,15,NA,CAWSVRGFGNQPQHF,TGTGCCTGGAGTGTACGAGGGTTCGGCAATCAGCCCCAGCATTTT
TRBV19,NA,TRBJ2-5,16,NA,CASSPQGGYDEETQYF,TGTGCCAGTAGTCCTCAGGGGGGCTACGACGAAGAGACCCAGTACTTC
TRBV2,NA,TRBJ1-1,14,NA,CASRGFSRNTEAFF,TGTGCCAGCAGGGGGTTCTCAAGAAACACTGAAGCTTTCTTT
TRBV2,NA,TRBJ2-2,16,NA,CASSDSWQANTGELFF,TGTGCCAGCAGTGATAGTTGGCAGGCGAACACCGGGGAGCTGTTTTTT
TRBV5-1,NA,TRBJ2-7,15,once,CASSGGGQPSYEQYF,TGCGCCAGCAGCGGGGGGGGACAGCCCTCCTACGAGCAGTACTTC
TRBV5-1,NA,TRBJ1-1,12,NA,CASSGQLSEAFF,TGCGCCAGCAGCGGACAGCTCTCTGAAGCTTTCTTT
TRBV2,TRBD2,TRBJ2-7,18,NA,CASSVSREGPVNSYEQYF,TGTGCCAGCAGTGTTTCCCGGGAGGGCCCGGTTAACTCCTACGAGCAGTACTTC